This TCR beta chain was obtained from a study of spatial heterogeneity in lung cancer. General study findings and limits: Ubiquitous expanded tumor TCRs were seen in blood more at resection than at follow-up.

Every TCR cDNA molecule bore a unique molecular identifier. One entry per CDR3 protein, called by TCRdb with MiXCR from the 5' RACE reads. The data contain 40,000 to 50,000 distinct CDR3 sequences, roughly 13% of them singletons. Time point specified: sample taken at primary tumor resection. Tumor, nontumor lung or frozen PBMC supplied whole RNA, sequenced without sorting. Samples were donated by 72 untreated early-stage non-small cell lung cancer patients. The CDR3 spans 11 residues. V was cut by 5 bases and J by 7 bases, with 9 bases left in between. The germline V gene encodes CDR1 SEHNR and CDR2 FQNEAQ (reference sequence). The sample holds many counts of this clonotype. Its specificity is not known.

Sample: PBMCs, taken at surgery. The origin of this receptor is a male donor with early-stage non-small cell lung cancer. The V call is TRBV7-9, the J call TRBJ2-7; D is undetermined. This CDR3 is CASSPSREQYF. The CDR3 DNA follows: TGTGCCAGCAGCCCCAGCCGGGAGCAGTACTTC.